Listed below are T cell receptor beta chains from one sample, sequenced in a study. A single record per CDR3 protein comes from TCRdb applying MiXCR to the 5' RACE reads. The profile covers under 15,000 distinct CDR3 sequences, with 23% appearing a single time and less than 4% taken by the ten largest. Input material: naive CD4+ T cells sorted from blood. Receptors originate from a female donor with breast cancer. Each CDR3 is given with its conserved first and last residue. D genes are given only for firm matches. For some rows the clone size is stated as once, few or many, or as a class when expanded; others skip it.

j_call: TRBJ1-5
clone_size: -
d_call: TRBD1
v_call: TRBV6-5
cdr3_aa: CASSLLGTANQPRHF
cdr3_nt: TGTGCCAGCAGTTTGTTGGGGACAGCAAATCAGCCCCGGCATTTT

j_call: TRBJ2-1
clone_size: -
d_call: TRBD2
v_call: TRBV20-1
cdr3_aa: CSVRPRGGLEQSF
cdr3_nt: TGCAGTGTTAGGCCTCGCGGGGGACTTGAGCAGTCCTTC

j_call: TRBJ2-1
clone_size: medium-sized
d_call: TRBD2
v_call: TRBV10-1
cdr3_aa: CASSDASGINEQFF
cdr3_nt: TGCGCCAGCAGTGATGCTAGCGGGATCAATGAGCAGTTCTTC

j_call: TRBJ1-5
clone_size: many
d_call: -
v_call: TRBV5-1
cdr3_aa: CASSLDFSQPQHF
cdr3_nt: TGCGCCAGCAGCTTGGATTTTAGTCAGCCCCAGCATTTT

j_call: TRBJ1-1
clone_size: -
d_call: -
v_call: TRBV5-1
cdr3_aa: CASRGSDTVAFF
cdr3_nt: TGCGCCAGCAGGGGTTCGGATACTGTAGCTTTCTTT

j_call: TRBJ1-1
clone_size: -
d_call: -
v_call: TRBV7-8
cdr3_aa: CASSPGATAFF
cdr3_nt: TGTGCCAGCAGCCCCGGGGCAACGGCTTTCTTT

j_call: TRBJ1-2
clone_size: -
d_call: -
v_call: TRBV6-5
cdr3_aa: CASSDSGGYGYAF
cdr3_nt: TGTGCCAGCAGTGACTCGGGGGGCTATGGCTACGCCTTC

j_call: TRBJ2-1
clone_size: medium-sized
d_call: TRBD2
v_call: TRBV10-3
cdr3_aa: CAIKRESGEQFF
cdr3_nt: TGTGCCATCAAGCGGGAGTCGGGTGAGCAGTTCTTC

j_call: TRBJ2-3
clone_size: -
d_call: -
v_call: TRBV29-1
cdr3_aa: CSVVKGNTQYF
cdr3_nt: TGCAGCGTTGTAAAGGGGAATACGCAGTATTTT

j_call: TRBJ2-1
clone_size: few
d_call: TRBD2
v_call: TRBV7-9
cdr3_aa: CASSLTSGRHNEQFF
cdr3_nt: TGTGCCAGCAGCTTAACTAGCGGGAGACACAATGAGCAGTTCTTC

j_call: TRBJ2-1
clone_size: many
d_call: TRBD2
v_call: TRBV5-1
cdr3_aa: CASSLSLAGVIEQFF
cdr3_nt: TGCGCCAGCAGCTTGTCCCTAGCGGGAGTAATTGAGCAGTTCTTC

j_call: TRBJ2-1
clone_size: -
d_call: TRBD1
v_call: TRBV6-6
cdr3_aa: CASSRGGSGYNEQFF
cdr3_nt: TGTGCCAGCTCTCGAGGGGGCTCGGGATACAATGAGCAGTTCTTC

j_call: TRBJ1-1
clone_size: many
d_call: -
v_call: TRBV9
cdr3_aa: CASSVAFGTGETFF
cdr3_nt: -

j_call: TRBJ2-2
clone_size: -
d_call: TRBD1
v_call: TRBV19
cdr3_aa: CASMGTGRTGELFF
cdr3_nt: TGTGCCAGCATGGGGACAGGGAGAACCGGGGAGCTGTTTTTT

j_call: TRBJ2-7
clone_size: many
d_call: TRBD2
v_call: TRBV30
cdr3_aa: CAWSVHSGRAREQYF
cdr3_nt: TGTGCCTGGAGTGTACACAGCGGGAGGGCCCGGGAGCAGTACTTC

j_call: TRBJ2-1
clone_size: few
d_call: -
v_call: TRBV11-2
cdr3_aa: CASSSARWGESYNEQFF
cdr3_nt: TGTGCCAGCAGCTCCGCTCGGTGGGGGGAATCCTACAATGAGCAGTTCTTC

j_call: TRBJ2-7
clone_size: once
d_call: -
v_call: TRBV7-9
cdr3_aa: CASSLMAGPYEQYF
cdr3_nt: TGTGCCAGCAGCTTAATGGCGGGGCCCTACGAGCAGTACTTC

j_call: TRBJ2-7
clone_size: medium-sized
d_call: -
v_call: TRBV7-3
cdr3_aa: CASSLSGAVSYEQYF
cdr3_nt: TGTGCCAGCAGCTTATCGGGAGCGGTATCCTACGAGCAGTACTTC

j_call: TRBJ2-1
clone_size: -
d_call: -
v_call: TRBV20-1
cdr3_aa: CSAKEHHNEQFF
cdr3_nt: TGCAGTGCCAAGGAACATCACAATGAGCAGTTCTTC

j_call: TRBJ1-1
clone_size: many
d_call: TRBD1
v_call: TRBV7-2
cdr3_aa: CASSPDRGREAFF
cdr3_nt: TGTGCCAGCAGCCCCGACAGGGGAAGGGAAGCTTTCTTT

j_call: TRBJ2-3
clone_size: many
d_call: -
v_call: TRBV20-1
cdr3_aa: CSARDTRKGWDTQYF
cdr3_nt: TGCAGTGCTAGAGATACCCGGAAGGGCTGGGATACGCAGTATTTT

j_call: TRBJ2-1
clone_size: -
d_call: -
v_call: TRBV6-5
cdr3_aa: CASRSVSRRRGEQFF
cdr3_nt: TGTGCCAGCAGGTCGGTGTCTAGAAGGCGAGGTGAGCAGTTCTTC

j_call: TRBJ2-6
clone_size: -
d_call: -
v_call: TRBV10-2
cdr3_aa: CASTEAGQRASGANVLTF
cdr3_nt: TGCGCCAGCACCGAGGCAGGACAAAGGGCATCTGGGGCCAACGTCCTGACTTTC